The clone carrying this T cell receptor (beta chain) is termed medium-sized (0.01 to 0.1%). Its antigen remains unknown. Time point of the sample: sample taken at primary tumor resection. The sample belongs to a study of spatial heterogeneity in lung cancer. Study results and limitations: Tumor T-cell coverage was an estimated 7% or so for alpha and more than 11% for beta chains. Mutation tallies in tumors tracked expanded intratumoral alpha and beta TCR counts.

This CDR3 region has 15 residues. Germline CDR1 and CDR2: SGHTA and FQGTGA. After removal of 3 bases from V and 6 bases from J, the junction contained 6 bases not matched to a gene. Unique molecular identifiers tagged every individual TCR cDNA molecule. TCRdb passed the 5' RACE reads through MiXCR, listing each CDR3 protein once. This sample has more than 5,000 distinct CDR3 sequences, with around 7.7% found just once. The specimen was lung tumor tissue, collected at surgery. This sequence originates from a female donor with early-stage non-small cell lung cancer. The gene calls are TRBV7-3 and TRBJ2-2, with TRBD2 identical over 8 bases. The CDR3 region is CASSFGLARAGELFF. CDR3 sequence (DNA): TGTGCCAGCAGCTTTGGACTAGCCCGGGCCGGGGAGCTGTTTTTT.